The rows below give T cell receptor beta chains drawn from one sample of a study of naive and memory T cell subsets. TCRdb passed the UMI-ligation and nested PCR reads through MiXCR, listing each CDR3 protein once. This sample yields more than 100,000 distinct CDR3 sequences, of which roughly 36% are seen a single time; 0.9% belongs to the top ten. The source material was central memory CD4+ T cells from blood. These receptors came from a human donor in good health. Both conserved end residues are part of each CDR3. Fields, in order: CDR3 protein, CDR3 DNA, J gene, clone size, V gene, D gene. A D gene is named only where the DNA matches it firmly. Clone size, where shown, is once, few, many, or a class for clones that have expanded.

CSARDSPVTEAFF | TGCAGTGCTAGAGACTCCCCGGTCACTGAAGCTTTCTTT | TRBJ1-1 | NA | TRBV20-1 | NA
CASSPQGNEQFF | TGTGCCAGCTCACCCCAGGGCAATGAGCAGTTCTTC | TRBJ2-1 | NA | TRBV18 | NA
CASRDNNEQFF | TGCGCCAGCAGGGATAACAATGAGCAGTTCTTC | TRBJ2-1 | NA | TRBV10-2 | NA
CASSQLNTGELFF | TGTGCCAGCAGCCAGTTGAACACCGGGGAGCTGTTTTTT | TRBJ2-2 | once | TRBV5-6 | NA
CASSLVGASGRNTGELFF | TGTGCCAGCAGCTTAGTAGGCGCTAGCGGGAGAAACACCGGGGAGCTGTTTTTT | TRBJ2-2 | few | TRBV7-8 | TRBD2
CASSQSGLLNTEAFF | TGCGCCAGCAGCCAGTCGGGACTGTTGAACACTGAAGCTTTCTTT | TRBJ1-1 | many | TRBV4-3 | NA
CTLGTASGANVLTF | TGTACCCTTGGGACAGCCTCTGGGGCCAACGTCCTGACTTTC | TRBJ2-6 | NA | TRBV19 | TRBD1
CSARDPNRGYGDTQYF | TGCAGTGCTAGAGACCCTAACAGGGGGTATGGAGATACGCAGTATTTT | TRBJ2-3 | NA | TRBV20-1 | TRBD1
CSALTEYEQYF | TGCAGTGCCCTGACCGAGTACGAGCAGTACTTC | TRBJ2-7 | few | TRBV20-1 | NA
CASSSLEGTEAFF | TGTGCCAGCAGTTCCTTAGAGGGCACTGAAGCTTTCTTT | TRBJ1-1 | NA | TRBV6-1 | NA
CAISEGQGHGYTF | TGTGCCATCAGTGAGGGACAGGGGCATGGCTACACCTTC | TRBJ1-2 | NA | TRBV10-3 | TRBD1
CASTSGAKETQYF | TGTGCCAGCACATCGGGGGCTAAAGAGACCCAGTACTTC | TRBJ2-5 | NA | TRBV7-2 | NA
CASSLRLTGGNTIYF | TGTGCCAGCAGTTTAAGGCTAACTGGGGGAAACACCATATATTTT | TRBJ1-3 | few | TRBV28 | NA
CASNRNRLYNEQFF | TGTGCCAGCAATAGGAACAGACTCTACAATGAGCAGTTCTTC | TRBJ2-1 | NA | TRBV2 | NA
CASRQAETYNEQFF | TGCGCCAGCAGGCAAGCGGAGACCTACAATGAGCAGTTCTTC | TRBJ2-1 | many | TRBV5-1 | NA
CASIPIGTTGYTQYF | TGTGCCAGCATTCCGATAGGAACTACAGGGTATACGCAGTATTTT | TRBJ2-3 | medium-sized | TRBV28 | NA
CASSLAISSYEQYF | TGTGCCAGCAGCTTAGCGATAAGCTCCTACGAGCAGTACTTC | TRBJ2-7 | NA | TRBV7-2 | NA
CASRRTQETQYF | TGTGCCAGCAGGCGGACGCAAGAGACCCAGTACTTC | TRBJ2-5 | NA | TRBV5-6 | NA
CASSSAWDSSGANVLTF | TGTGCCAGCAGTTCCGCCTGGGATTCCTCTGGGGCCAACGTCCTGACTTTC | TRBJ2-6 | NA | TRBV28 | NA
CSAKIQGPQPQHF | TGCAGTGCTAAAATCCAGGGGCCCCAGCCCCAGCATTTT | TRBJ1-5 | NA | TRBV20-1 | NA
CSVELGGSRTDTQYF | TGCAGCGTTGAGCTTGGCGGGAGCCGCACAGATACGCAGTATTTT | TRBJ2-3 | few | TRBV29-1 | TRBD2
CASRHGQGARGTEAFF | TGTGCCAGCAGACACGGACAGGGGGCAAGGGGGACTGAAGCTTTCTTT | TRBJ1-1 | NA | TRBV6-6 | TRBD1
CASTLTDGIMNTEAFF | TGTGCCAGCACCTTAACAGACGGGATAATGAACACTGAAGCTTTCTTT | TRBJ1-1 | NA | TRBV28 | NA
CASSLFGSGTDTQYF | TGTGCCAGCAGCTTATTCGGGAGCGGGACAGATACGCAGTATTTT | TRBJ2-3 | NA | TRBV7-3 | NA
CASSPLGTGSLTYEQYF | TGTGCCAGCTCACCGCTTGGGACAGGGAGTTTAACCTACGAGCAGTACTTC | TRBJ2-7 | few | TRBV18 | TRBD1
CASSFGAGDSDTQYF | TGTGCCAGCAGCTTCGGGGCGGGAGATTCAGATACGCAGTATTTT | TRBJ2-3 | NA | TRBV7-2 | TRBD2
CAWSLPGIRVNTEAFF | TGTGCCTGGAGTTTGCCAGGGATAAGGGTTAACACTGAAGCTTTCTTT | TRBJ1-1 | few | TRBV30 | NA
CSARALGGRPGEQYF | TGCAGTGCTAGGGCCCTGGGGGGGAGGCCTGGAGAGCAGTACTTC | TRBJ2-7 | NA | TRBV20-1 | TRBD2
CASSTGLAVQGSITDTQYF | TGCGCCAGCAGCACAGGACTAGCCGTTCAAGGGAGTATCACAGATACGCAGTATTTT | TRBJ2-3 | few | TRBV5-1 | TRBD2
CATSDRRADRGQSAFF | TGTGCCACCAGTGACCGAAGGGCCGACAGGGGGCAATCAGCTTTCTTT | TRBJ1-1 | NA | TRBV24-1 | TRBD1
CSAREGSSYNSPLHF | TGCAGTGCTAGAGAGGGGAGCTCCTATAATTCACCCCTCCACTTT | TRBJ1-6 | NA | TRBV20-1 | NA
CASSKQVIQFF | TGTGCCAGCAGTAAACAGGTGATCCAGTTCTTC | TRBJ2-1 | few | TRBV6-2/TRBV6-3 | NA
CASSQKLLVTKNIQYF | TGTGCCAGCAGCCAAAAGCTACTAGTGACCAAAAACATTCAGTACTTC | TRBJ2-4 | once | TRBV3-1 | NA
CASSRWTTQYF | TGTGCCAGCAGTCGTTGGACGACGCAGTATTTT | TRBJ2-3 | few | TRBV28 | NA
CASRNPGQGTTRNTEAFF | TGTGCCAGCAGGAATCCGGGACAGGGAACAACTAGGAACACTGAAGCTTTCTTT | TRBJ1-1 | few | TRBV6-1 | TRBD1
CASSQDRGKETQYF | TGTGCCAGCAGTCAAGACAGGGGGAAAGAGACCCAGTACTTC | TRBJ2-5 | NA | TRBV28 | TRBD1
CASRLGPDYNSPLHF | TGTGCCAGCAGATTAGGCCCGGACTATAATTCACCCCTCCACTTT | TRBJ1-6 | NA | TRBV7-2 | NA
CASSSGLEDEQYF | TGTGCCAGCAGTTCGGGGCTTGAGGACGAGCAGTACTTC | TRBJ2-7 | few | TRBV28 | NA
CSASQGAGDTQYF | TGCAGCGCCTCTCAGGGGGCTGGCGATACGCAGTATTTT | TRBJ2-3 | few | TRBV29-1 | TRBD1
CASSLELGPTGDYTF | TGCGCCAGCAGCTTGGAGTTGGGACCTACTGGAGACTACACCTTC | TRBJ1-2 | NA | TRBV5-1 | NA
CASSLLSGGDEQFF | TGTGCCAGCAGCCTCCTGAGCGGGGGCGATGAGCAGTTCTTC | TRBJ2-1 | NA | TRBV3-1 | TRBD2
CAISEGQGVEKLFF | TGTGCCATCAGCGAGGGACAGGGGGTTGAAAAACTGTTTTTT | TRBJ1-4 | many | TRBV10-3 | TRBD1
CASSLSGGLYEQFF | TGTGCCAGCAGTTTATCGGGAGGCCTTTATGAGCAGTTCTTC | TRBJ2-1 | NA | TRBV28 | TRBD2
CASSSRIWGLAGGPDEQFF | TGTGCCAGCAGTTCGAGAATTTGGGGACTAGCGGGAGGGCCCGATGAGCAGTTCTTC | TRBJ2-1 | few | TRBV28 | TRBD2